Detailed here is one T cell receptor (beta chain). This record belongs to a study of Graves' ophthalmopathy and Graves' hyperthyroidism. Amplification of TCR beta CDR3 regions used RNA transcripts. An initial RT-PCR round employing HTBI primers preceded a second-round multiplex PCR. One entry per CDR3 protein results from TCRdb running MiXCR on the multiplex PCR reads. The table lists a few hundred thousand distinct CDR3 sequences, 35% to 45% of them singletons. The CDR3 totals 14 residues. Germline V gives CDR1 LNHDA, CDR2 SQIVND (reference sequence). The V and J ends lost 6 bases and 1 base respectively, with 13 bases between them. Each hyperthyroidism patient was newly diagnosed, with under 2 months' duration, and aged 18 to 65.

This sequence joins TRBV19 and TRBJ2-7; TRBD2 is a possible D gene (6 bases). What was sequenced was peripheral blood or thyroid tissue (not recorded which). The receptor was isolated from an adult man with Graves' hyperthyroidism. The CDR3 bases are TGTGCCAGTAGCCCGGGGGTAGGGTCCTACGAGCAGTACTTC. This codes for CASSPGVGSYEQYF.